This T cell receptor beta chain was identified in a study of cytomegalovirus exposure and HLA in healthy donors. Study-wide findings and caveats: In a later analysis, the majority of CMV-associated beta chains seemingly showed HLA restriction.

Regarding this clone: Its antigen is unknown.

PCR involved 60 Vbeta and 13 Jbeta primers. Data came from immunoSEQ multiplex PCR; TCRdb stores just in-frame clones and leaves some out. The sample yields under 200,000 clones, roughly 83% seen once. This CDR3 spans 15 amino acids. Germline CDR1 reads LNHDA; CDR2 reads SQIVND (reference sequence). The J segment lost 4 bases and the V segment lost 7 bases, leaving 12 bases of the junction unmatched. Sequencing used PBMCs. The TCR was taken from a woman aged 50 to 60 in good health and CMV-seronegative. The chain has TRBV19 and TRBJ1-2; 7 bases agree with TRBD1. CDR3 sequence: CASTLYRTGVYGYTF. The CDR3 nucleotides are TGTGCCAGTACCCTATATCGGACAGGCGTCTATGGCTACACCTTC.